The T cell receptor beta chain under discussion was sequenced for a study of blood T cell repertoires in COVID-19. Study as a whole: The samples span acute and convalescent COVID-19 from the United States, Italy and Spain. T cells, B-cell-depleted T cells, or PBMCs supplied cDNA or gDNA.

In the original workflow: Amplified reference gene primers provided the basis for estimating nucleated cell counts. Generated by immunoSEQ multiplex PCR, the TCRdb table keeps only in-frame clones and is missing some. V and J calls and clone size are copied from that table; D and trimming were computed from the DNA. The table has 100,000 or so clones, around 90% seen once. This clone showed up just once. The CDR3 is made up of 11 amino acids. Germline V gene sequence: CDR1 SQVTM, CDR2 ANQGSEA. V gave up 7 bases and J gave up 7 bases, with 13 bases separating them. The chain is built from TRBV29-1 and TRBJ2-5; maybe TRBD1 (6 bases). The sequenced sample consisted of peripheral blood. This receptor was taken from a woman aged 50 to 60 with COVID-19, enrolled during active disease. CDR3 DNA sequence: TGCAGCGCAGGACAGTCAGGGACCCAGTACTTC. This encodes CSAGQSGTQYF. Full variable domain (remainder filled in from reference TRBV29-1 and TRBJ2-5): SAVISQKPSRDICQRGTSLTIQCQVDSQVTMMFWYRQQPGQSLTLIATANQGSEATYESGFVIDKFPISRPNLTFSTLTVSNMSPEDSSIYLCSAGQSGTQYFGPGTRLLVL.